This T cell receptor (beta chain) was profiled in a study of T cells expressing NK-cell markers. cDNA encoding TCR beta was synthesized via 5'RACE template switching incorporating UMIs. Reanalyzing the 5' RACE reads, TCRdb keeps one entry per CDR3 protein, without DNA. The sample includes 200,000 to 300,000 distinct CDR3 sequences. The CDR3 length is 15 residues. This TCR was sampled from a man younger than 30 in good health. Sequencing was done on a sample of blood T cells: a sorted CD56 or NKG2C T cell subset, CD4+ or CD8+ T cells, or bulk PBMC T cells (not recorded which). The genes are TRBV12-3 or TRBV12-4 and TRBJ1-1. The CDR3 is CASSFSGTGSSEAFF.